What follows describes a single TCR beta chain. Its antigen is not identified. These data come from a study of long-term antiretroviral therapy in people with HIV. Each donor had at least one pre-ART and at least two post-ART PBMC samples. Survey level was the resolution at which the v3.0 immunoSEQ assay ran. The assay was immunoSEQ multiplex PCR, and TCRdb's table has in-frame clones only and misses some. The sample consists of approximately 16,000 clones, about 85% of them appearing once. Trimming stripped 1 base from V and 3 bases from J, with 6 bases between. CDR3 length: 13 residues. CDR1 and CDR2 from the germline V gene are SGHTA and FQGTGA. Study-wide results and limits: Repertoires looked antigen-experienced, with only a slight naive shift after ART.

The receptor's source is a man aged 25-40 years with HIV. V gene TRBV7-3 combines with J gene TRBJ1-1; no clear D gene. Material: unsorted PBMCs, obtained 1.2 years before starting antiretroviral therapy. The CDR3 DNA reads as TGTGCCAGCAGCTTAATGGCGGACACTGAAGCTTTCTTT. Its translation is CASSLMADTEAFF. Filled out from reference TRBV7-3 and TRBJ1-1, the complete variable domain reads GAGVSQTPSNKVTEKGKYVELRCDPISGHTALYWYRQSLGQGPEFLIYFQGTGAADDSGLPNDRFFAVRPEGSVSTLKIQRTERGDSAVYLCASSLMADTEAFFGQGTRLTVV.